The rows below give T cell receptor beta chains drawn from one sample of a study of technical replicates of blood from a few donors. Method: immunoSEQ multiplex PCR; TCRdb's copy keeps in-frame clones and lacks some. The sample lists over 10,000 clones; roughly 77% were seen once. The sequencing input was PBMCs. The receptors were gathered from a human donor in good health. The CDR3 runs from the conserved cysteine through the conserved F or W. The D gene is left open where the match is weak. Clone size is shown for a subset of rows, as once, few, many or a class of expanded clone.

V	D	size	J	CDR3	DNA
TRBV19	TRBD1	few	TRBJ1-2	CASRPQGASGYTF	TGTGCCAGTAGACCACAGGGGGCGAGCGGCTACACCTTC
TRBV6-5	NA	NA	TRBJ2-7	CASSFTDAGTYEQYF	TGTGCCAGCAGTTTCACTGACGCGGGGACCTACGAGCAGTACTTC
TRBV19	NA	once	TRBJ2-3	CASSRGQGYADTQYF	TGTGCCAGTAGTAGGGGGCAGGGATATGCAGATACGCAGTATTTT
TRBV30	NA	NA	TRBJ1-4	CAGIGRWTNEKLFF	TGTGCCGGGATTGGGAGGTGGACTAATGAAAAACTGTTTTTT
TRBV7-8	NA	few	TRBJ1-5	CASSLEHVSNQPQHF	TGTGCCAGCAGCTTAGAACACGTCAGCAATCAGCCCCAGCATTTT
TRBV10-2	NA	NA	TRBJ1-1	CASSDLDRNTEAFF	TGCGCCAGCAGTGACCTGGACAGGAACACTGAAGCTTTCTTT
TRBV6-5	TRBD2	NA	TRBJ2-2	CASGGSGRFTGELFF	TGTGCCAGCGGGGGTAGCGGGAGATTTACCGGGGAGCTGTTTTTT
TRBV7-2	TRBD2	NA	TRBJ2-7	CASSLGGGRYFGNEQYF	TGTGCCAGCAGCTTAGGGGGAGGGAGGTATTTCGGTAACGAGCAGTACTTC
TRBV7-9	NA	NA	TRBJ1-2	CASSPIRQILAGNYGYTF	TGTGCCAGCAGCCCGATCCGACAAATATTGGCGGGGAACTATGGCTACACCTTC
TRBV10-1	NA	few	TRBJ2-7	CASSDHRSSYEQYF	TGCGCCAGCAGTGATCACAGGAGCTCCTACGAGCAGTACTTC
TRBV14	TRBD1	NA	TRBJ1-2	CASSKADRLFTSGYTF	TGTGCCAGCAGTAAGGCGGACAGGCTCTTCACAAGTGGCTACACCTTC
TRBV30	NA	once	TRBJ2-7	CAWSATTEQYF	TGTGCCTGGAGTGCCACAACCGAGCAGTACTTC
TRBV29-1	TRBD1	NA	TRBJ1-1	CSMTGPVGEAFF	TGCAGCATGACAGGGCCCGTCGGTGAAGCTTTCTTT
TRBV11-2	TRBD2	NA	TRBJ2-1	CASSFLAGASKEQFF	TGTGCCAGCAGCTTCCTAGCGGGAGCCTCCAAAGAGCAGTTCTTC
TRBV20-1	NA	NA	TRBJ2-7	CSARISDEQYF	TGCAGTGCTCGAATTAGCGACGAGCAGTACTTC
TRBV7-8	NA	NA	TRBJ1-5	CASSSYRVPSNQPQHF	TGTGCCAGCAGCTCTTACAGGGTTCCAAGCAATCAGCCCCAGCATTTT
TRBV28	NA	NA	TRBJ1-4	CATAGNEKLFF	TGTGCCACCGCAGGGAATGAAAAACTGTTTTTT
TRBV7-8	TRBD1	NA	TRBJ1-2	CASSLGQGTYGYTF	TGTGCCAGCAGCTTAGGACAGGGTACCTATGGCTACACCTTC
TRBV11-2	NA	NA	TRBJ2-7	CASSLDDSALPYEQYF	TGTGCCAGCAGCTTAGATGACTCGGCTCTCCCCTACGAGCAGTACTTC
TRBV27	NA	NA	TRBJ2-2	CASTRSRLARTGELFF	TGTGCCAGCACTCGATCACGTCTAGCGAGAACCGGGGAGCTGTTTTTT
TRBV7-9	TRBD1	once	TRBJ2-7	CASGQGQGAIHEQYF	TGTGCCAGCGGACAGGGACAGGGGGCGATCCACGAGCAGTACTTC
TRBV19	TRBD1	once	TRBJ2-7	CASSLNRDSNYEQYF	TGTGCCAGTAGTCTAAACCGGGACAGCAACTACGAGCAGTACTTC
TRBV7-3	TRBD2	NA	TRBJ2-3	CASTNRPPGLAGAGDTQYF	TGTGCCAGCACCAATCGGCCACCGGGACTAGCGGGAGCCGGCGATACGCAGTATTTT
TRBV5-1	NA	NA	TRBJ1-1	CASSENAEAFF	TGCGCCAGCAGTGAGAACGCTGAAGCTTTCTTT
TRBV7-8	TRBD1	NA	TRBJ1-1	CASSLGQGGNTEAFF	TGTGCCAGCAGCTTAGGACAGGGTGGCAACACTGAAGCTTTCTTT
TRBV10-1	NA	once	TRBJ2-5	CASSESIGETQYF	TGCGCCAGCAGTGAGTCGATCGGGGAGACCCAGTACTTC
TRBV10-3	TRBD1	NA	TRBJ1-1	CAIGDRVLAFF	TGTGCCATTGGAGACAGGGTGTTAGCTTTCTTT
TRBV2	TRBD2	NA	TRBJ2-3	CARTSSGLAGGEADTQYF	TGTGCCAGAACCTCCTCGGGACTAGCGGGAGGCGAAGCAGATACGCAGTATTTT
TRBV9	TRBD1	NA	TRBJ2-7	CASSVGQATGQYF	TGTGCCAGCAGCGTCGGACAGGCGACGGGGCAGTACTTC
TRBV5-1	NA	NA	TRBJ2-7	CASSLDPGSPFGEQYF	TGCGCCAGCAGCTTGGATCCAGGATCGCCATTTGGCGAGCAGTACTTC
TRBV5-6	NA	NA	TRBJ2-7	CASSFTGVSYEQYF	TGTGCCAGCAGCTTTACGGGTGTCTCCTACGAGCAGTACTTC
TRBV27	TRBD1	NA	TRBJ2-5	CASRPRQGEAAKKETQYF	TGTGCCAGCAGACCTCGACAGGGTGAGGCCGCAAAAAAAGAGACCCAGTACTTC
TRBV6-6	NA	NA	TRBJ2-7	CASSYSSQGSYEQYF	TGTGCCAGCAGTTACTCGAGTCAGGGGTCCTACGAGCAGTACTTC
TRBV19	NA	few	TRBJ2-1	CASSISHRAPNEQFF	TGTGCCAGTAGTATTAGCCATCGTGCCCCCAATGAGCAGTTCTTC
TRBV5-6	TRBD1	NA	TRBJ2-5	CASRPDPGQGGWETQYF	TGTGCCAGCAGACCGGACCCGGGACAGGGCGGGTGGGAGACCCAGTACTTC
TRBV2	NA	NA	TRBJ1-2	CASRGDSVYGYTF	TGTGCCAGCAGAGGAGACAGCGTCTATGGCTACACCTTC